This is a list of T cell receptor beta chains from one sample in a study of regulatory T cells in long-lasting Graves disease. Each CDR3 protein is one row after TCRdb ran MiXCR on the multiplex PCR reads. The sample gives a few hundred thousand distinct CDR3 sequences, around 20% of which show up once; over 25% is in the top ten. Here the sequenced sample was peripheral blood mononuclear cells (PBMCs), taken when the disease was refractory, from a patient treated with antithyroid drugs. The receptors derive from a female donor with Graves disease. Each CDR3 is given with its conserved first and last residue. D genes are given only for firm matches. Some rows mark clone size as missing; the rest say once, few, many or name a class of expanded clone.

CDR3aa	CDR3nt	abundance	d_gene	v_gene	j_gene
CSESKYEQYF	TGCAGCGAATCTAAATACGAGCAGTACTTC	-	-	TRBV29-1	TRBJ2-7
CAWGEAVEAFF	TGTGCCTGGGGGGAGGCGGTTGAAGCTTTCTTT	many	-	TRBV30	TRBJ1-1
CAWIGRIQETQYF	TGTGCCTGGATCGGACGGATCCAAGAGACCCAGTACTTC	many	-	TRBV30	TRBJ2-5
CSVKVSGGVSTEAFF	TGCAGCGTTAAAGTATCAGGGGGCGTAAGCACTGAAGCTTTCTTT	-	TRBD1	TRBV29-1	TRBJ1-1
CSACSRGQGNQPQHF	TGCAGTGCCTGTTCCCGTGGACAGGGCAATCAGCCCCAGCATTTT	once	TRBD1	TRBV20-1	TRBJ1-5
CSVGGTVVGYTF	TGCAGCGTTGGTGGGACAGTGGTCGGCTACACCTTC	many	TRBD1	TRBV29-1	TRBJ1-2
CASSLGGAGETQYF	TGTGCCAGCAGCCTCGGGGGGGCGGGAGAGACCCAGTACTTC	many	TRBD2	TRBV2	TRBJ2-5
CASSEAEFLRVASGANVLTF	TGTGCCAGCAGTGAAGCGGAATTCCTCCGGGTGGCCTCTGGGGCCAACGTCCTGACTTTC	many	-	TRBV2	TRBJ2-6
CASSLGGGRNTEAFF	TGTGCCAGCAGCTTAGGGGGCGGAAGGAACACTGAAGCTTTCTTT	-	-	TRBV7-6	TRBJ1-1
CASGRQEGHSDEQYF	TGTGCCAGCGGCCGACAGGAGGGTCATTCGGACGAGCAGTACTTC	many	-	TRBV28	TRBJ2-7
CASSLQGAWAEAFF	TGTGCCAGCAGCCTCCAGGGGGCGTGGGCTGAAGCTTTCTTT	-	TRBD1	TRBV7-9	TRBJ1-1
CASSLAAAAGLYEQYF	TGTGCCAGCAGCTTAGCGGCAGCGGCGGGTCTTTACGAGCAGTACTTC	-	-	TRBV7-2	TRBJ2-7
CASSRQGPTNEKLFF	TGTGCCAGCAGCCGACAGGGACCAACTAATGAAAAACTGTTTTTT	-	TRBD1	TRBV5-4	TRBJ1-4
CASSNQRGSAKNIQYF	TGTGCCAGCAGTAACCAAAGGGGATCAGCCAAAAACATTCAGTACTTC	many	-	TRBV12-3/TRBV12-4	TRBJ2-4
CASSPRTGRQPQHF	TGTGCCAGCAGTCCAAGGACAGGGAGACAGCCCCAGCATTTT	-	TRBD1	TRBV6-1	TRBJ1-5
CASSYQGLATISGEQFF	TGTGCCAGCAGTTACCAGGGACTGGCCACTATTAGTGGTGAGCAGTTCTTC	-	-	TRBV6-5	TRBJ2-1
CAWSDPPGTDNYGYTF	TGTGCCTGGAGTGACCCCCCCGGGACAGATAACTATGGCTACACCTTC	-	TRBD1	TRBV30	TRBJ1-2
CAISSSGYEQYF	TGTGCCATCAGCTCTAGCGGGTACGAGCAGTACTTC	few	TRBD2	TRBV10-3	TRBJ2-7
CSARDLAGTKNIQYF	TGCAGTGCTAGAGATTTGGCGGGGACCAAAAACATTCAGTACTTC	-	-	TRBV20-1	TRBJ2-4
CASSYDGTEPPATQYF	TGTGCCAGCAGTTATGACGGGACGGAACCTCCTGCGACCCAGTACTTC	many	-	TRBV6-5	TRBJ2-5
CASSPSQGDNSPLHF	TGTGCCAGCAGTCCGTCGCAGGGGGATAATTCACCCCTCCACTTT	many	TRBD1	TRBV28	TRBJ1-6
CASSPTIASGIYEQYF	TGTGCCAGCTCACCAACCATAGCTAGCGGGATCTACGAGCAGTACTTC	-	TRBD2	TRBV18	TRBJ2-7
CSARNPGQTNTGELFF	TGCAGTGCTAGAAACCCAGGGCAGACGAACACCGGGGAGCTGTTTTTT	-	-	TRBV20-1	TRBJ2-2
CASSMNGATGELFF	TGTGCCAGTAGTATGAACGGGGCCACCGGGGAGCTGTTTTTT	few	-	TRBV19	TRBJ2-2
CSASSLGSGTGELFF	TGCAGTGCTAGTAGCCTAGGGAGTGGTACCGGGGAGCTGTTTTTT	-	-	TRBV20-1	TRBJ2-2
CASSLSASGTLHF	TGTGCCAGCAGTTTATCGGCTAGCGGGACCCTCCACTTT	many	-	TRBV28	TRBJ1-6
CASTPGTSGANVLTF	TGTGCCAGCACCCCGGGGACCTCTGGGGCCAACGTCCTGACTTTC	few	-	TRBV28	TRBJ2-6
CSVEPRGTEAFF	TGCAGCGTTGAGCCAAGGGGCACTGAAGCTTTCTTT	few	-	TRBV29-1	TRBJ1-1
CASSYGGPSSTEAFF	TGTGCCAGCAGTTACGGAGGGCCATCAAGCACTGAAGCTTTCTTT	many	-	TRBV6-5	TRBJ1-1
CASSHRDRGIAGGPGEQYF	TGCGCCAGCAGCCACCGGGACAGGGGCATAGCGGGAGGGCCAGGCGAGCAGTACTTC	-	-	TRBV5-1	TRBJ2-7
CASSPGPNQPQHF	TGTGCCAGCAGCCCGGGACCGAATCAGCCCCAGCATTTT	many	-	TRBV2	TRBJ1-5
CSARDPGGTGSYEQYF	TGCAGTGCTAGAGATCCCGGGGGGACAGGGTCCTACGAGCAGTACTTC	many	TRBD1	TRBV20-1	TRBJ2-7
CASSQGPYTEAFF	TGTGCCAGCAGCCAGGGACCCTACACTGAAGCTTTCTTT	few	-	TRBV11-3	TRBJ1-1
CASSPTQGTNTEAFF	TGTGCCAGCAGCCCTACCCAGGGGACGAACACTGAAGCTTTCTTT	few	-	TRBV7-9	TRBJ1-1
CASSFPNRDGYGYTF	TGTGCCAGCAGTTTCCCAAACAGGGATGGCTATGGCTACACCTTC	many	-	TRBV28	TRBJ1-2
CASSLEENQPQHF	TGTGCCAGCAGTTTAGAAGAAAATCAGCCCCAGCATTTT	many	-	TRBV12-3/TRBV12-4	TRBJ1-5
CAISAQTGVRANVLTF	TGTGCCATCAGTGCGCAGACAGGGGTAAGGGCCAACGTCCTGACTTTC	many	TRBD1	TRBV10-3	TRBJ2-6
CASSQRGTKPGANVLTF	TGTGCCAGCAGCCAGCGGGGTACGAAACCTGGGGCCAACGTCCTGACTTTC	few	TRBD2	TRBV11-1	TRBJ2-6
CASSHTGTRSRPYEQYF	TGTGCCAGCAGCCATACAGGGACGAGGTCGAGACCCTACGAGCAGTACTTC	-	-	TRBV11-2	TRBJ2-7
CSVDDSGNSYNEQFF	TGCAGCGTTGACGATAGCGGAAATTCCTACAATGAGCAGTTCTTC	-	-	TRBV29-1	TRBJ2-1
CSASPLGDGYTF	TGCAGTGCTAGCCCCCTGGGGGATGGCTACACCTTC	few	-	TRBV20-1	TRBJ1-2
CASRLGLYEQYF	TGTGCCAGCAGATTGGGACTCTACGAGCAGTACTTC	few	-	TRBV11-2	TRBJ2-7
CASSRGQGANTGELFF	TGTGCTAGCAGCCGGGGACAGGGGGCGAACACCGGGGAGCTGTTTTTT	-	TRBD1	TRBV7-7	TRBJ2-2
CASSLPRTSGPSYEQYF	TGTGCCAGCAGCCTACCCAGGACTAGCGGGCCCTCCTACGAGCAGTACTTC	many	TRBD2	TRBV7-2	TRBJ2-7